This T cell receptor beta chain is from a study of blood T cell repertoires in COVID-19 (dated by TCRdb to the early 2020s). Notes on the research overall: Samples covering the acute and convalescent phases of COVID-19 were provided by collaborators in the United States, Italy and Spain. The prospective study material was composed of cDNA or gDNA derived from T cells, B-cell-depleted T cells, or PBMCs. The dataset comprised deeply sampled blood TCRbeta repertoires from subjects exposed to, actively infected with, or recovered from COVID-19. The repertoires were made available in a free public database intended to serve as a resource for research on the immune response to SARS-CoV-2. Samples came from the ongoing ImmuneRACE study (first 160 participants) plus 1,254 subjects from 6 global collaborators. Nearly every sample came with metadata listing a de-identified subject ID, COVID-19 status, age in years and sex. Where HLA class I and class II types were available, the types were taken from metadata supplied by the sample provider, not from assay-based typing. Study-wide findings and limitations: The quantity of clinical and demographic metadata differed by source and by participant and was supplied without curation.

Including the terminal cysteine and phenylalanine, the CDR3 comprises 15 residues. This entry keeps only the CDR3 DNA: 45 bases, framed from base 1. A distance of 9 bases separates the germline ends of V and J, which lose 0 bases and 2 bases respectively. From a lookup of the germline V gene, CDR1 and CDR2 are SGHDT and YYEEEE. TCRbeta CDR3 regions were amplified from genomic DNA by means of the immunoSEQ Assay, a bias-controlled multiplex PCR. The paper's processing steps were these. Nucleated cell counts per sample were estimated from amplification of reference gene primers within the assay. To quantify the absolute abundance of each unique TCRbeta CDR3 rearrangement, sequence reads were collapsed and filtered. For each sample, productive Simpson clonality was calculated as the square root of Simpson's diversity index over productive rearrangements. TCRdb stores this immuneACCESS table with in-frame sequences only. Part of the clones is absent; in the studies checked, under half of the shortfall reflects unresolved V genes, and no reason is known for the rest. V, J and clone size are those of that table, while D and trimming were read from the DNA. This sample is represented by approximately 440,000 clones; less than 95% of them were singletons. The ten top clones hold around 0.6% of the sample.

In the prospective study, participants were about 18 to 89 years old, resided in about 25 geographic areas of the United States, and were enrolled through a virtual design. Cohort assignment in the prospective study relied on participant-reported clinical history from a screening survey and a study questionnaire. ImmuneRACE Cohort 3 recovered participants were defined by two consecutive negative NP/OP PCR tests, healthcare professional clearance, or symptom resolution. In the prospective study, mobile phlebotomists collected whole blood, serum and a nasopharyngeal or oropharyngeal swab from each participant. Prospective study participants could optionally give additional blood draws and questionnaires over an approximately 2-month period. Blood samples from the prospective study were shipped frozen or at room temperature prior to DNA extraction. To note about this clone: Its antigen has not been determined. No clone much larger than this one lies a single base away; base qualities are absent.

The sequence was obtained from a man aged 18 to 29 who had recovered from COVID-19. The sample comprised PBMCs or T cells enriched from blood (not recorded which). The chain couples TRBV5-6 to TRBJ1-5; TRBD1 is a weak D gene call, 6 bases matching. The DNA is TGTGCCAGCAGCTTGGGGGGGCGCGGCAATCAGCCCCAGCATTTT. Its amino acids are CASSLGGRGNQPQHF. The full variable domain, with segments outside the CDR3 supplied by the reference TRBV5-6 and TRBJ1-5 proteins, appears as DAGVTQSPTHLIKTRGQQVTLRCSPKSGHDTVSWYQQALGQGPQFIFQYYEEEERQRGNFPDRFSGHQFPNYSSELNVNALLLGDSALYLCASSLGGRGNQPQHFGDGTRLSIL.